This T cell receptor (beta chain) was captured in a study of blood T cell repertoires in COVID-19. For the study at large: COVID-19 samples, acute and convalescent, were from the United States, Italy and Spain. In each case, the material was cDNA or gDNA derived from T cells, B-cell-depleted T cells, or PBMCs.

A note on this clone: The same CDR3 arises from other DNA sequences in this sample as well.

The CDR3 is 14 residues long. CDR1 and CDR2 from the germline V gene are SGHRS and YFSETQ. Trimming at V came to 3 bases and at J to 4 bases, leaving 4 bases not matched to a gene. The authors' processing: The authors estimated nucleated cell counts from reference gene primer amplification. Here immunoSEQ multiplex PCR was the method, and the copy in TCRdb shows in-frame clones only, minus some. V and J calls and clone size come straight from that table; D and trimming were deduced from the DNA. Here the sample spans 250,000 to 300,000 clones, over 65% being singletons. The chain has TRBV5-1 and TRBJ1-5, with 7 bases that match TRBD1. This TCR was sampled from a woman older than 75 with acute or convalescent COVID-19. The source material was peripheral blood. The CDR3 nucleotides read TGCGCCAGCAGCTCAGGGGACAGAAATCAGCCCCAGCATTTT. This gives the protein CASSSGDRNQPQHF. Based on the CDR3 plus reference TRBV5-1 and TRBJ1-5, the full variable domain is KAGVTQTPRYLIKTRGQQVTLSCSPISGHRSVSWYQQTPGQGLQFLFEYFSETQRNKGNFPGRFSGRQFSNSRSEMNVSTLELGDSALYLCASSSGDRNQPQHFGDGTRLSIL.